Described below is a single T cell receptor (beta chain) sequence and its context. These data come from a study of blood T cell repertoires in COVID-19. About the study: Italy, Spain and the United States were the sources of the convalescent and acute COVID-19 samples. Sources were T cells, B-cell-depleted T cells, or PBMCs; the material itself was cDNA or gDNA.

The study drew participants aged about 18 to 89 years from fewer than 30 US areas. Cohorts were assigned according to the clinical history that participants reported. There are 12 residues in the CDR3. With 5 bases removed from V and 7 bases from J, the gap between germline ends came to 9 bases. Germline V lookup: CDR1 MNHEY, CDR2 SMNVEV (reference sequence). Profiling relied on immunoSEQ multiplex PCR, and the TCRdb table lists in-frame clones only, not all of them. The data show 200,000 to 250,000 clones, with over 75% seen just once and less than 2% held by the top ten. The origin of this receptor is a man aged 40-50 years who had recovered from COVID-19. V usage is TRBV27 and J usage is TRBJ2-1; tentatively, D is TRBD2 (5 bases). The specimen sequenced was PBMCs or T cells enriched from blood (not recorded which). CDR3 in DNA: TGTGCCAGCAGTCCCGGGGTTAATGAGCAGTTCTTC. It encodes CASSPGVNEQFF.